This T cell receptor (beta chain) was found in a study of blood T cell repertoires in COVID-19. CDR3 length: 17 residues. The J segment lost 2 bases and the V segment lost 4 bases, leaving 12 bases of the junction unmatched. Germline V CDR1 and CDR2: SGHAT, FQNNGV. TCRdb's copy holds only in-frame clones and misses some; the assay was immunoSEQ multiplex PCR. The sample has roughly 250,000 clones; 80% to 90% are singletons. The chain is built from TRBV11-2 and TRBJ2-7; 9 nucleotides match TRBD1. This receptor was taken from a woman younger than 45 with COVID-19, enrolled during active disease. The sequenced material came from peripheral blood. This CDR3 is CASSSPRGTGLTYEQYF. Written as DNA, the CDR3 is TGTGCCAGCAGCTCCCCTAGAGGGACAGGGCTCACCTACGAGCAGTACTTC.